The clone carrying this T cell receptor (beta chain) was seen only a few times. What it binds is unknown. Each CDR3 protein gets one entry after TCRdb re-called the reads with MiXCR. The sample consists of approximately 150,000 distinct CDR3 sequences, about 15% of them appearing once. The sample belongs to a study of T cell repertoires in cytomegalovirus infection. Study details: Public TCR beta signature analysis indicated the presence of both CMV infection and matching HLA type. General study results and limits: Dominant in the ex vivo response were TCR beta clonotypes restricted by HLA-C and specific for CMV. Frequencies of public TCR beta families were cumulated, and this identified carriers of CMV plus the relevant HLA.

The germline V and J ends were trimmed by 6 bases and 6 bases, with 8 bases remaining between them. This CDR3 region has 11 residues. The V call is TRBV12-3 or TRBV12-4, the J call TRBJ1-2, with a possible D match to TRBD1 (5 bases). Sequenced: CD8+ T cells from PBMCs. The clonotype originates from a human donor in good health (CMV status not recorded). Some clones in this sample may be carry-over from other donors' samples. The CDR3 sequence is CASSPGDGYTF. CDR3 nucleotide sequence: TGTGCCAGCAGCCCGGGGGATGGCTACACCTTC.